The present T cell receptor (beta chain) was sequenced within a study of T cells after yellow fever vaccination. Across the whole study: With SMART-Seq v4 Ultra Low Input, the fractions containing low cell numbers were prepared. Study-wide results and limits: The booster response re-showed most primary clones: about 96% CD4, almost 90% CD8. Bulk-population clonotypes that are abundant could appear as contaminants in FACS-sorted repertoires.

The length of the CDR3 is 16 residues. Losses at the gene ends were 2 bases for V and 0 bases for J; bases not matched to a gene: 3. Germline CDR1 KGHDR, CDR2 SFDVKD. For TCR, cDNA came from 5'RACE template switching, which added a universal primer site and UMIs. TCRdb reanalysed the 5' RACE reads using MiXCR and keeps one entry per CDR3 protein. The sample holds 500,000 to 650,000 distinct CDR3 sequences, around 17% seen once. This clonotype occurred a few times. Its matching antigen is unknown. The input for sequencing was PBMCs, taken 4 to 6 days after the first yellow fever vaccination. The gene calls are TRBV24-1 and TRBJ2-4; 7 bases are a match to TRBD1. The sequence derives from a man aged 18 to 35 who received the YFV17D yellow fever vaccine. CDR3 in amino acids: CATSDWTGLAKNIQYF. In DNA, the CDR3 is TGTGCCACCAGTGATTGGACAGGACTAGCCAAAAACATTCAGTACTTC.